This entry lists 20 T cell receptor beta chains sequenced from one sample in a study of OX40 agonist ivuxolimab in advanced cancers. Generated by immunoSEQ multiplex PCR, the TCRdb table keeps only in-frame clones and is missing some. The sample lists over 70,000 clones; more than 80% were seen once. Here the sequenced sample was CD4+ or CD8+ T cells sorted from blood, taken in a trial of the OX40 agonist ivuxolimab. These receptors originate from an adult with an advanced solid tumor such as melanoma, head and neck, liver or kidney cancer.

This clone has only one observation. V and J are TRBV6-1 and TRBJ2-5; either TRBD1 or TRBD2 may supply D (6 bases each). V shed 8 bases and J shed 5 bases, with 12 bases lying between them. The CDR3 has 12 residues. CDR1 and CDR2 from the germline V gene are MNHNS and SASEGT. The DNA for the CDR3 is TGTGCCAGCTCGGGGGCGCGGGAGACCCAGTACTTC. It is translated as CASSGARETQYF.

V is TRBV28 and J is TRBJ1-5; a weak D match, TRBD1 (5 bases). Germline CDR1 MDHEN, CDR2 SYDVKM. The V and J ends lost 6 bases and 6 bases respectively, with 24 bases between them. This CDR3 has 17 residues. As DNA, the CDR3 is TGTGCCAGCAGCCCAACCTTGGGATTGGGGGTTTCTCAGCCCCAGCATTTT. This codes for CASSPTLGLGVSQPQHF.

The chain is built from TRBV19 and TRBJ2-6; TRBD2 aligns across 8 bases. The CDR3 covers 16 residues. V lost 6 bases, J lost 1 base, and 5 bases stayed unmatched. Germline CDR1 LNHDA, CDR2 SQIVND (reference sequence). The CDR3 protein is CASSGRGGSGANVLTF. DNA of the CDR3: TGTGCCAGTAGCGGACGGGGGGGGTCTGGGGCCAACGTCCTGACTTTC.

The gene calls are TRBV7-2 and TRBJ2-7, with 9 bases fitting TRBD2. The CDR3 loop spans 12 amino acids. V shed 6 bases, J shed 6 bases, and the junction held 3 bases outside the gene matches. The germline V gene has CDR1 SGHTA and CDR2 FQGNSA. CDR3 bases: TGTGCCAGCAGGTCTAGCGGGACCGAGCAGTACTTC. Translated, it gives CASRSSGTEQYF.

The rearrangement links TRBV6-4 to TRBJ2-3, with 8 bases identical to TRBD2. V shed 3 bases and J 3 bases; nucleotides not matched to a gene: 5. This CDR3 is built from 15 residues. The germline CDR1 and CDR2 sequences are MRHNA and SNTAGT. CDR3 protein: CASSEDSGITDTQYF. CDR3 DNA: TGTGCCAGCAGTGAAGATAGCGGGATAACAGATACGCAGTATTTT.

V and J are TRBV5-1 and TRBJ2-2; the D gene is possibly TRBD1 (6 bases). V lost 5 bases, J lost 1 base, and 9 bases lay in between. Germline V gene lookup returns CDR1 SGHRS and CDR2 YFSETQ. The CDR3 contains 14 residues. CDR3 sequence (DNA): TGCGCCAGCAGGGGGGACAAGAACACCGGGGAGCTGTTTTTT. Translated, it gives CASRGDKNTGELFF.

The rearrangement uses TRBV27 and TRBJ2-4; 8 nucleotides match TRBD1. After removal of 3 bases from V and 6 bases from J, the junction contained 7 bases not matched to a gene. The CDR3 runs to 15 residues. From germline, CDR1 is MNHEY and CDR2 SMNVEV (reference sequence). The CDR3 coding sequence is TGTGCCAGCAGTTTCCGACAGGGGTGGGGAAACATTCAGTACTTC. Amino acids: CASSFRQGWGNIQYF.

V usage is TRBV6-5 and J usage is TRBJ2-3, with TRBD2 identical over 11 bases. Looked up from germline, CDR1 is MNHEY and CDR2 is SVGAGI. This CDR3 contains 15 residues. Germline trimming cut 6 bases from V and 5 bases from J; bases unmatched to any gene: 7. CDR3 bases: TGTGCCAGCAGATTAGCGGGAGGGCCAATAGATACGCAGTATTTT. This translates into CASRLAGGPIDTQYF.

The chain uses TRBV25-1 and TRBJ1-6, with TRBD1 identical over 7 bases. V dropped 6 bases and J dropped 6; count of bases not matched to a gene: 2. The CDR3 is 13 residues long. CDR1 and CDR2 from the germline V gene are MGHDK and SYGVNS. DNA for the CDR3: TGTGCCAGCAGGGGGACAGTTAATTCACCCCTCCACTTT. This gives the protein CASRGTVNSPLHF.

The count of this clone is one. V is TRBV28 and J is TRBJ1-5, with a tentative D call TRBD1 (5 bases). Trimming removed 7 bases at V and 1 base at J, with 14 bases between. CDR3 length: 15 amino acids. Germline V CDR1 and CDR2: MDHEN, SYDVKM. Here the CDR3 DNA reads TGTGCCAGCACCTCCCTGGGGGGGAGCAATCAGCCCCAGCATTTT. Protein sequence: CASTSLGGSNQPQHF.

V usage is TRBV7-3 and J usage is TRBJ1-3; the D gene is possibly TRBD1 (5 bases). Germline lookup yields CDR1 SGHTA and CDR2 FQGTGA. V was trimmed by 2 bases and J by 0 bases, leaving 14 bases between them. The CDR3 contains 17 residues. This CDR3 reads CASSLSGGPNSGNTIYF. CDR3 DNA sequence: TGTGCCAGCAGCTTATCGGGGGGACCAAACTCTGGAAACACCATATATTTT.

This sequence joins TRBV28 and TRBJ1-2; D unclear. CDR1 and CDR2 from the germline V gene are MDHEN and SYDVKM. CDR3 length equals 12 residues. V dropped 4 bases and J dropped 3 bases, with 6 bases sitting between them. CDR3 sequence reads: CASSSVYYGYTF. In DNA form, the CDR3 reads TGTGCCAGCAGTTCAGTATACTATGGCTACACCTTC.

This rearrangement joins TRBV28 to TRBJ2-6; 7 positions match TRBD1. CDR3 size: 14 residues. Unmatched junction bases numbered 10, after V lost 4 bases and J lost 13 bases. Germline CDR1 and CDR2: MDHEN and SYDVKM. This chain's CDR3 is CASSSGQTSRVLTF. The DNA for the CDR3 is TGTGCCAGCAGTTCGGGACAGACCTCAAGGGTCCTGACTTTC.

The chain has TRBV28 and TRBJ2-2, with a weak D call TRBD1 (5 bases). CDR1 MDHEN and CDR2 SYDVKM come from the germline V gene. CDR3 length: 14 residues. V lost 8 bases, J lost 6 bases, and 16 bases lay in between. The CDR3 DNA reads as TGTGCCAGCGTTATGGGGCGTGGGCCCGGGGAGCTGTTTTTT. It encodes CASVMGRGPGELFF. The full variable domain, with the rest looked up from reference TRBV28 and TRBJ2-2, is DVKVTQSSRYLVKRTGEKVFLECVQDMDHENMFWYRQDPGLGLRLIYFSYDVKMKEKGDIPEGYSVSREKKERFSLILESASTNQTSMYLCASVMGRGPGELFFGEGSRLTVL.

V gene TRBV6-1 combines with J gene TRBJ2-2; D is unclear. The CDR3 covers 15 residues. CDR1 and CDR2 from the germline V gene are MNHNS and SASEGT. V lost 1 base, J lost 8 bases, and 14 bases lay in between. CDR3 DNA: TGTGCCAGCAGTGAAGTGTGGGCCGCCGTTGGGGAGCTGTTTTTT. This translates into CASSEVWAAVGELFF.

DNA of the CDR3: TGTGCCAGCAGCACGTCAGCGGGAGGGGGCACAGATACGCAGTATTTT. Translation gives CASSTSAGGGTDTQYF. The chain recombines TRBV9 with TRBJ2-3; 10 bases fit TRBD2. After removal of 4 bases from V and 1 base from J, the junction contained 6 bases not matched to a gene. Germline loops: CDR1 SGDLS, CDR2 YYNGEE. This CDR3 has 16 amino acids.

This clone was seen only once. This chain connects TRBV19 to TRBJ2-1, with TRBD2 matching over 9 bases. The CDR3 is 15 residues long. With V trimmed by 3 bases and J by 4 bases, 4 bases remained unmatched. Germline V gene sequence: CDR1 LNHDA, CDR2 SQIVND (reference sequence). This chain's CDR3 is CASSMSGRIYNEQFF. DNA for the CDR3: TGTGCCAGTAGTATGAGCGGGAGGATTTACAATGAGCAGTTCTTC.

The rearrangement links TRBV6-6 to TRBJ2-7, with D perhaps TRBD1 or TRBD2 (5 bases each). Germline-derived CDR1 and CDR2 are MNHNY and SVGAGI (reference sequence). Trimming stripped 5 bases from V and 3 bases from J, with 14 bases between. This CDR3 region has 14 residues. The CDR3 nucleotides are TGTGCCAGCAGTACCCGGGACGCTTACTACGAGCAGTACTTC. The encoded protein is CASSTRDAYYEQYF.

The chain links TRBV30 to TRBJ1-5; D is unclear. The CDR3 contains 13 residues. V dropped 0 bases and J dropped 1 base, with 4 bases sitting between them. Germline V CDR1 and CDR2: GTSNPN, SVGIG (reference sequence). Written as DNA, the CDR3 is TGTGCCTGGAGTGTAGGGAGCAATCAGCCCCAGCATTTT. Protein product: CAWSVGSNQPQHF.

The chain carries TRBV19 and TRBJ2-7, with 8 bases that match TRBD1. The germline gives CDR1 LNHDA, CDR2 SQIVND (reference sequence). J lost 1 base, V lost 5 bases, and 7 bases had no gene match. CDR3 length equals 15 residues. CDR3 in amino acids: CASSPRQGASYEQYF. The CDR3 DNA follows: TGTGCCAGTAGTCCCCGTCAGGGGGCGTCCTACGAGCAGTACTTC.